The clone carrying this T cell receptor (beta chain) was counted many times. Its target is not known. The record originates from a study of T cells in Graves' hyperthyroidism and ophthalmopathy. Study-level points and caveats: Ophthalmopathy prediction by the model preceded onset by a median about 6 months. Appearing also in blood were most of the thyroid clonotypes expanded above 0.001.

Germline assignment: CDR1 SGHRS and CDR2 YFSETQ. The CDR3 is 18 amino acids. V shed 4 bases, J shed 2 bases, and the junction held 15 bases outside the gene matches. TCR beta CDR3 region amplification was performed from RNA transcripts. In the first-round RT-PCR of the TCR CDR3, the HTBI primer set was used. One entry per CDR3 protein, called by TCRdb with MiXCR from the multiplex PCR reads. The sample contains 410,000 or so distinct CDR3 sequences, about 15% of which appear only once. This clonotype was obtained from a man between 18 and 29 years old with Graves' ophthalmopathy. The chain couples TRBV5-1 to TRBJ2-1; 7 nucleotides align to TRBD2. What was sequenced was blood. The CDR3 sequence is CASSIRTGGDYTYNEQFF. The CDR3 DNA reads as TGCGCCAGCAGCATCCGGACGGGAGGAGACTACACCTACAATGAGCAGTTCTTC.